This T cell receptor beta chain stems from a study of control samples from healthy donors and cancer patients. The trim removed 1 base at V and 3 bases at J, leaving 3 bases unmatched. The V gene's germline CDR1 is LGHNA and CDR2 YSLEER. The CDR3 sequence is 15 residues long. Profiled with immunoSEQ multiplex PCR; TCRdb holds only in-frame clones, not every one. Here the sample spans approximately 28,000 clones, 75% to 95% being singletons. This chain uses TRBV4-3 with TRBJ1-2, with TRBD1 matching over 9 bases. This receptor was identified in a man aged 50-59 years with lung cancer. Sample: PBMCs. This CDR3 is CASSQVWTGDYGYTF. For the CDR3, the DNA is TGCGCCAGCAGCCAAGTCTGGACAGGGGACTATGGCTACACCTTC.